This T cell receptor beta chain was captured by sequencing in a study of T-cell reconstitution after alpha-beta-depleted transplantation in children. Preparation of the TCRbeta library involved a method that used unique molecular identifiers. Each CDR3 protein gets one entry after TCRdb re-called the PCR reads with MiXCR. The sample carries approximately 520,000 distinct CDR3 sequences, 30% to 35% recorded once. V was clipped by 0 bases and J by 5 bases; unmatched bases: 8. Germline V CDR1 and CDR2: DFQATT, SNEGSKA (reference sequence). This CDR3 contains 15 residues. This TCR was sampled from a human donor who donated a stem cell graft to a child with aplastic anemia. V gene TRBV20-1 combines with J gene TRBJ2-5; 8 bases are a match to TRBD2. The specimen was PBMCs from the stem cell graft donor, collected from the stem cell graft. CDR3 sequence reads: CSARDGTRVDETQYF. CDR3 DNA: TGCAGTGCTAGAGATGGGACTAGAGTTGACGAGACCCAGTACTTC.